This TCR beta chain was observed in a study of blood T cell repertoires in COVID-19. Trimming removed 4 bases at V and 3 bases at J, with 6 bases between. The CDR3 has 11 amino acids. Looked up from germline, CDR1 is DFQATT and CDR2 is SNEGSKA (reference sequence). Using immunoSEQ multiplex PCR, the repertoire was profiled, and TCRdb retains in-frame clones only, with some absent. The profile shows about 490,000 clones, approximately 83% of them singletons. This clone has more than one count but fewer than ten. V is TRBV20-1 and J is TRBJ1-1, with D unresolved. This receptor was obtained from a human donor in a cohort sampled during active COVID-19. The sample comprised peripheral blood. CDR3 nucleotides: TGCAGTGCTACCCTACACACTGAAGCTTTCTTT. Amino acid sequence: CSATLHTEAFF.